This TCR beta chain originates from a study of CD8+ T cells in alopecia areata. Extracted RNA was reverse transcribed into cDNA, the sequencing template. Measured with immunoSEQ multiplex PCR; TCRdb has only the in-frame clones, and not every one. The table includes about 180,000 clones, more than 60% detected once. In this sample, this clone turned up a few times. CDR1 is SQVTM and CDR2 is ANQGSEA in the germline V gene. CDR3 length: 13 residues. Trimming cost V 4 bases and J 2 bases; bases outside gene matches: 1. V gene TRBV29-1 combines with J gene TRBJ2-1, with TRBD1 identical over 8 bases. The material sequenced was CD4+ T cells sorted from blood, taken at week 0. The origin of this receptor is a human donor with alopecia areata. CDR3 amino acids: CSVAGGPYNEQFF. In nucleotides, the CDR3 is TGCAGCGTTGCAGGGGGCCCCTACAATGAGCAGTTCTTC.